This T cell receptor (beta chain) was recorded in a study of cytomegalovirus exposure and HLA in healthy donors. Both 60 Vbeta primers and 13 Jbeta primers went into the PCR. Generated by immunoSEQ multiplex PCR, the TCRdb table keeps only in-frame clones and is missing some. This repertoire shows about 120,000 clones, roughly 79% found once; its top ten account for around 1.7%. This CDR3 is 21 amino acids long. Looked up from germline, CDR1 is MDHEN and CDR2 is SYDVKM. V gave up 7 bases and J gave up 6 bases; unmatched junction bases: 20. This receptor was identified in a woman younger than 30 in good health and CMV-seronegative. The sample was PBMCs. This chain links TRBV28 with TRBJ2-2, with 16 positions matching TRBD2. The CDR3: CASTILTAGTSGGARPGELFF. Here the CDR3 DNA reads TGTGCCAGCACCATCCTAACGGCCGGGACTAGCGGGGGGGCCCGTCCCGGGGAGCTGTTTTTT.